The 11 T cell receptor beta chains below come from one sample, sequenced in a study of shared clonotypes between healthy human individuals. The repertoire was sequenced with immunoSEQ multiplex PCR; TCRdb's copy has only in-frame clones and lacks some. The profile shows about 470,000 clones, 75% to 85% of them singletons. What was sequenced was PBMCs. The source is a woman between 35 and 50 years old in good health. Some clones in this sample may be carry-over from other donors' samples.

The CDR3 protein is CASSVQGSTYNEQFF. The CDR3 DNA is TGTGCCAGCAGCGTGCAAGGGAGCACCTACAATGAGCAGTTCTTC. The chain couples TRBV9 to TRBJ2-1; a weak D match, TRBD2 (5 bases). Trimming removed 2 bases at V and 2 bases at J, with 11 bases between. In germline, CDR1 is SGDLS, CDR2 YYNGEE. The CDR3 consists of 15 residues.

This sequence joins TRBV6-5 and TRBJ2-3; possibly TRBD1 or TRBD2 for D (5 bases each). Germline lookup yields CDR1 MNHEY and CDR2 SVGAGI. The V end lost 4 bases, the J end lost 7 bases, and 12 bases lay between the germline ends. The CDR3 has 13 amino acids. The CDR3 loop is CASSWGPGYTQYF. Here the CDR3 DNA reads TGTGCCAGCAGTTGGGGACCCGGGTATACGCAGTATTTT.

The chain couples TRBV19 to TRBJ2-1; 9 nucleotides line up with TRBD1. Per the germline V gene, CDR1 is LNHDA and CDR2 is SQIVND (reference sequence). This CDR3 has 15 amino acids. Trimming cost V 4 bases and J 8 bases; bases outside gene matches: 9. The CDR3: CASSTGTGRGHEQFF. The CDR3 nucleotides are TGTGCCAGTAGTACCGGGACAGGGAGGGGGCATGAGCAGTTCTTC. The entire variable domain, with the rest obtained from reference TRBV19 and TRBJ2-1, is as follows: DGGITQSPKYLFRKEGQNVTLSCEQNLNHDAMYWYRQDPGQGLRLIYYSQIVNDFQKGDIAEGYSVSREKKESFPLTVTSAQKNPTAFYLCASSTGTGRGHEQFFGPGTRLTVL.

The chain couples TRBV5-4 to TRBJ1-4; D is undetermined. V lost 2 bases and J lost 7, with 9 bases in between. CDR3 length equals 13 residues. Germline CDR1 is SGHNT and CDR2 is YYREEE (reference sequence). The chain's CDR3 is CASSLPGSEKLFF. The CDR3, as DNA: TGTGCCAGCAGCTTACCGGGGAGTGAAAAACTGTTTTTT.

This sequence joins TRBV10-3 and TRBJ1-1; 9 nucleotides agree with TRBD1. This CDR3 spans 15 amino acids. Germline V gene data show CDR1 as ENHRY and CDR2 as SYGVKD. J was trimmed by 11 bases and V by 4 bases; bases with no gene match: 14. CDR3 coding DNA: TGTGCCATCAGTGTCTCTACAGGGGGCGCGGCTTCGGCTTTCTTT. The encoded protein is CAISVSTGGAASAFF.

Points on this clone: The junction does not match germline at one end; this may be a read error. This sequence joins TRBV6-1 and TRBJ2-1; 13 bases are a match to TRBD2. The CDR3 loop spans 14 amino acids. Germline V gene lookup returns CDR1 MNHNS and CDR2 SASEGT. This chain's CDR3 is CASSEGLAGAEQFF. CDR3 sequence (DNA): TGTGCCAGCAGCGAAGGACTAGCGGGAGCTGAGCAGTTCTTC.

J is TRBJ2-7 and V is TRBV18, with TRBD1 matching over 9 bases. This CDR3 spans 15 amino acids. Trimming took 3 bases from V and 5 from J; bases not matched to a gene: 8. Germline V gene lookup returns CDR1 KGHSH and CDR2 LQKENI. The CDR3 is CASSPPGDRENEQYF. As DNA, the CDR3 is TGTGCCAGCTCACCCCCCGGGGACAGGGAAAACGAGCAGTACTTC. Full variable domain (outside the CDR3, taken from reference TRBV18 and TRBJ2-7): NAGVMQNPRHLVRRRGQEARLRCSPMKGHSHVYWYRQLPEEGLKFMVYLQKENIIDESGMPKERFSAEFPKEGPSILRIQQVVRGDSAAYFCASSPPGDRENEQYFGPGTRLTVT.

This rearrangement joins TRBV2 to TRBJ1-1; no firm D call. The CDR3 totals 14 residues. V lost 6 bases and J lost 3, with 14 bases in between. The germline gives CDR1 SNHLY, CDR2 FYNNEI. The chain's CDR3 is CASRVRTFDTEAFF. For the CDR3, the DNA is TGTGCCAGCAGAGTTAGGACCTTCGACACTGAAGCTTTCTTT.

V gene TRBV6-5 combines with J gene TRBJ2-3; D perhaps matches TRBD1 (5 bases). The germline CDR1 and CDR2 sequences are MNHEY and SVGAGI. V lost 4 bases and J lost 6, with 11 bases in between. This CDR3 region has 13 residues. The CDR3 DNA follows: TGTGCCAGCAGTTGGGGCGATGAGGATACGCAGTATTTT. Amino acid sequence: CASSWGDEDTQYF.

V usage is TRBV29-1 and J usage is TRBJ2-3; TRBD2 matches at 7 bases. Trimming removed 7 bases from V and 5 bases from J; junction bases left unmatched: 12. The CDR3 is 14 amino acids. Germline CDR1 is SQVTM and CDR2 is ANQGSEA. The chain's CDR3 is CSAISGEGIDTQYF. In DNA, the CDR3 is TGCAGCGCGATAAGCGGGGAGGGGATAGATACGCAGTATTTT.

V is TRBV5-4 and J is TRBJ1-4, with a possible D match to TRBD1 (6 bases). Trimming took 4 bases from V and 2 from J, leaving 21 bases between them. The germline CDR1 and CDR2 sequences are SGHNT and YYREEE (reference sequence). The CDR3 sequence is 18 residues long. The chain's CDR3 is CASSPGGTWGGTNEKLFF. The CDR3 DNA sequence: TGTGCCAGCAGCCCTGGCGGGACATGGGGCGGCACTAATGAAAAACTGTTTTTT.